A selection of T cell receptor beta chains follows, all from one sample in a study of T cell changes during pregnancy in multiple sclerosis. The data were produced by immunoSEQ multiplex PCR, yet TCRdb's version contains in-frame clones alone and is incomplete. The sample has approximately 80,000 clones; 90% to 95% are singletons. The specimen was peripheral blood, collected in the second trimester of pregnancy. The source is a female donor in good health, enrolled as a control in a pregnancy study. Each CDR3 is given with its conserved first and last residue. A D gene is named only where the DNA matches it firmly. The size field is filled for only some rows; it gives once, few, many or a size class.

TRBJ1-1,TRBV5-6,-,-,CASSLRGGRNTEAFF,TGTGCCAGCAGCTTGAGGGGAGGGAGGAACACTGAAGCTTTCTTT
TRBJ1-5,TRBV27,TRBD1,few,CASSTRQGMGNQPQHF,TGTGCCAGCAGTACCCGACAGGGGATGGGCAATCAGCCCCAGCATTTT
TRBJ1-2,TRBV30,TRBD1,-,CAWSPQQGYGYTF,TGTGCCTGGAGTCCACAACAGGGGTATGGCTACACCTTC
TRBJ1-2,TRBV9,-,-,CASSPEAANYGYTF,TGTGCCAGCAGCCCTGAGGCCGCAAACTATGGCTACACCTTC
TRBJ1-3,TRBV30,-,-,CAWSVKGAGNTIYF,TGTGCCTGGAGTGTAAAGGGGGCTGGAAACACCATATATTTT
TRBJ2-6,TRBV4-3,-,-,CASSHSLAGANVLTF,TGCGCCAGCAGCCACAGTCTCGCTGGGGCCAACGTCCTGACTTTC
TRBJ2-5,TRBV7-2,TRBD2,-,CASSPFGGIAGGAETQYF,TGTGCCAGCAGCCCCTTTGGGGGGATAGCGGGGGGGGCAGAGACCCAGTACTTC
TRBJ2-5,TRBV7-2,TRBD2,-,CASSLEGTSGGGETQYF,TGTGCCAGCAGCTTAGAAGGGACTAGCGGGGGTGGGGAGACCCAGTACTTC
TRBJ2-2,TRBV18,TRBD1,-,CASSPRDRGLSGELFF,TGTGCCAGCTCACCCCGGGACAGGGGATTGTCCGGGGAGCTGTTTTTT
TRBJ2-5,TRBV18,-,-,CASSRQEAETQYF,TGTGCCAGCTCACGGCAAGAGGCGGAGACCCAGTACTTC
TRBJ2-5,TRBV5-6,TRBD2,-,CASSLGTRRGGQETQYF,TGTGCCAGCAGCTTGGGGACGAGGCGGGGGGGGCAAGAGACCCAGTACTTC
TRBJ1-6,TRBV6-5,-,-,CASSGGTESSPLHF,TGTGCCAGCTCGGGAGGAACGGAAAGTTCACCCCTCCACTTT